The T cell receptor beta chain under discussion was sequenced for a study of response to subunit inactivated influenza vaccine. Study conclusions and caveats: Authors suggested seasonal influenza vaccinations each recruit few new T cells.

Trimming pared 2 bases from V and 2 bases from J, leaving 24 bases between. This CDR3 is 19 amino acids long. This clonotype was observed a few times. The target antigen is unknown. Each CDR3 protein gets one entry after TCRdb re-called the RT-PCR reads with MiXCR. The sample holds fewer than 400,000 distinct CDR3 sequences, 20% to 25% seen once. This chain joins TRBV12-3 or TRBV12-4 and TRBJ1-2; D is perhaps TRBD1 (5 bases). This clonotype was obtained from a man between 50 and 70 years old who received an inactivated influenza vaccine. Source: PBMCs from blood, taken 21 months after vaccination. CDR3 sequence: CASSLTPRGLRVENYGYTF. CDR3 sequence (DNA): TGTGCCAGCAGTTTAACCCCTCGGGGCCTGAGAGTGGAAAACTATGGCTACACCTTC.